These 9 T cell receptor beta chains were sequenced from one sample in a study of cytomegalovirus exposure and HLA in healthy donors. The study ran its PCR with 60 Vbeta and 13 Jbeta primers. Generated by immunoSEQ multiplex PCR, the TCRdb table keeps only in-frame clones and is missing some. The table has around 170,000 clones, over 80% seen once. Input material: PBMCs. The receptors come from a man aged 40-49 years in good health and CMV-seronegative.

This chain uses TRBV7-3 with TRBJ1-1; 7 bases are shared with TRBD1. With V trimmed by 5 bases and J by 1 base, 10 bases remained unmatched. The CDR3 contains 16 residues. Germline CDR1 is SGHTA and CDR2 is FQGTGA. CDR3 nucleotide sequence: TGTGCCAGCAGCCCATACCTCAGGGGGTCGAACACTGAAGCTTTCTTT. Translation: CASSPYLRGSNTEAFF.

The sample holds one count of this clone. CDR3 DNA sequence: TGCGCCAGCAGCCCTCGGGTCGGGACAGGGACCTACGAGCAGTACTTC. Its protein is CASSPRVGTGTYEQYF. The rearrangement uses TRBV4-1 and TRBJ2-7; the match to TRBD1 covers 9 bases. The CDR3 totals 16 residues. Trimming at V came to 4 bases and at J to 2 bases, leaving 9 bases not matched to a gene. CDR1 is MGHRA, CDR2 YSYEKL, per germline.

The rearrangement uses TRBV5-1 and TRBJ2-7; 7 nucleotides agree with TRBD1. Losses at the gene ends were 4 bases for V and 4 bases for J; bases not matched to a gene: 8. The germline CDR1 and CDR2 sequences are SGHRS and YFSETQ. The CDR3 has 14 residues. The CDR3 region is CASSAVTGSYEQYF. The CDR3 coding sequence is TGCGCCAGCAGCGCGGTGACAGGGTCTTACGAGCAGTACTTC.

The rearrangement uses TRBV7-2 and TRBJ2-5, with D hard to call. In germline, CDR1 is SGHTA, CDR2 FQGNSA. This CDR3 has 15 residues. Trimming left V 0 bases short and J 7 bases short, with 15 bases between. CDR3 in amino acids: CASSLASGARGTQYF. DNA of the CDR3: TGTGCCAGCAGCTTAGCGAGTGGCGCCCGAGGGACCCAGTACTTC.

The DNA for the CDR3 is TGTGCCAGCAGCGTAGACTACCTCCAAGAGACCCAGTACTTC. Translating it yields CASSVDYLQETQYF. The gene calls are TRBV9 and TRBJ2-5; no clear D gene. Germline values: CDR1 SGDLS, CDR2 YYNGEE. The length of the CDR3 is 14 residues. V lost 0 bases and J lost 1, with 7 bases in between.

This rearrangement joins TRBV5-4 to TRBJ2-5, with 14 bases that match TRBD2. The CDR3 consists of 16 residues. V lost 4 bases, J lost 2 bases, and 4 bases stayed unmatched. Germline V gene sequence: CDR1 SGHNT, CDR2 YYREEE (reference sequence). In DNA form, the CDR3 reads TGTGCCAGCAGCCTTGGACTAGCGGGGGGTCAAGAGACCCAGTACTTC. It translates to CASSLGLAGGQETQYF.

The CDR3 loop is CASSRIADRVNYEQYF. The CDR3 nucleotides are TGTGCCAGCAGCCGAATCGCCGACAGGGTGAACTACGAGCAGTACTTC. V is TRBV5-6 and J is TRBJ2-7; TRBD1 agrees at 7 bases. The junction had 13 bases not matched to a gene; V was cut back by 4 bases and J by 3 bases. The CDR3 length is 16 residues. Germline loops: CDR1 SGHDT, CDR2 YYEEEE.

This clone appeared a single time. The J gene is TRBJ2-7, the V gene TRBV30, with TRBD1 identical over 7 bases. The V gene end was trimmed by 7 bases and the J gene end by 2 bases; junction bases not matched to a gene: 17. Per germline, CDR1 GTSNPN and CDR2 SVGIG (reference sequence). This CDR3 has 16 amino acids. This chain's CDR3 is CASTTPWTGETYEQYF. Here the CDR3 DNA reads TGTGCCTCCACCACCCCCTGGACAGGAGAGACCTACGAGCAGTACTTC.

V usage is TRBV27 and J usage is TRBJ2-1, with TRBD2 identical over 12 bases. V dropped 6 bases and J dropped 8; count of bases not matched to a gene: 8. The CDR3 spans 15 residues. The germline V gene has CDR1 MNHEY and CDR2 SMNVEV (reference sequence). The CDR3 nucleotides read TGTGCCAGCAGCCGGATGACTAGCGGGAGCGATGAGCAGTTCTTC. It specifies CASSRMTSGSDEQFF.